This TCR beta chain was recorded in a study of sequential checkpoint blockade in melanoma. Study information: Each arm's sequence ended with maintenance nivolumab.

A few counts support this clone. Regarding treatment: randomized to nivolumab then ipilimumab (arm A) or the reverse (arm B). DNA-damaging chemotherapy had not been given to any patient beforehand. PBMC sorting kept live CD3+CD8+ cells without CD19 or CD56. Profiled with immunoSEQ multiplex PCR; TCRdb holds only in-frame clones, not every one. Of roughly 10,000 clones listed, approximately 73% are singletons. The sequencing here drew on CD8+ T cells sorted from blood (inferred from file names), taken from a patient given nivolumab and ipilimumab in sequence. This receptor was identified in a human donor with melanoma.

CDR3 in amino acids: CASSRSTGELFF. The CDR3 DNA reads as TGTGCCAGCAGTAGATCCACCGGGGAGCTGTTTTTT. The chain has TRBV7-9 and TRBJ2-2, with unresolved D. The CDR3 loop spans 12 amino acids. Germline CDR1 reads SEHNR; CDR2 reads FQNEAQ (reference sequence). V gave up 6 bases and J gave up 4 bases, with 6 bases separating them.